The clone carrying this T cell receptor (beta chain) has more than one count but fewer than ten. Its antigen is as yet unknown. The data derive from a study of blood T cells in healthy people across ages. Findings and limits, study-wide: The authors considered diversity estimates from one million T cells to be underestimates.

A J-beta primer mix and a sample-barcoded 5' primer were used in a second PCR of roughly 6 to 11 cycles. The template-switch adaptor was a 5' adaptor with 12 random nucleotides. It tagged each cDNA molecule. From the 5' RACE reads, TCRdb called clonotypes with MiXCR, one entry per CDR3 protein. There are 700,000 to 900,000 distinct CDR3 sequences in the sample; approximately 55% occur only once, and about 42% lies in the top ten. The CDR3 consists of 18 residues. Germline CDR1 and CDR2: DFQATT and SNEGSKA (reference sequence). The germline V and J ends were trimmed by 1 base and 1 base, with 23 bases remaining between them.

The chain employs TRBV20-1 and TRBJ2-7; the D gene could be TRBD1 or TRBD2 (5 bases each). Sequencing was done on a sample of blood. The clonotype comes from a man aged 80 or over in good health. CDR3 DNA: TGCAGTGCTAGAGGGCCCCCGGGGAGTAGGGGAAGGTCCTACGAGCAGTACTTC. The encoded protein is CSARGPPGSRGRSYEQYF.